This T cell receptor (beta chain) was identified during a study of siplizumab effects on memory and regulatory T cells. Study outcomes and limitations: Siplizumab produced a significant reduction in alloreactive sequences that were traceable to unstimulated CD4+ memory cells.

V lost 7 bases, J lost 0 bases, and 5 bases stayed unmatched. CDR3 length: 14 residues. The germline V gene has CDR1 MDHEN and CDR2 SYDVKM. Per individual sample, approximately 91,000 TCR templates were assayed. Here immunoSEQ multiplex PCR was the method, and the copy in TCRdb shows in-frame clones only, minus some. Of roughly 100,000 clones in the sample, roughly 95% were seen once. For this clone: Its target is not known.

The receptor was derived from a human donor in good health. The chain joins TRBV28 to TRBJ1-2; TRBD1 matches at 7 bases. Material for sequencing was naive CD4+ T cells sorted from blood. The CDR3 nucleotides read TGTGCCAGCACCGCAGGGGGGACTAACTATGGCTACACCTTC. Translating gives CASTAGGTNYGYTF.